This T cell receptor (beta chain) appears in the sequencing data of a study of blood T cell repertoires in COVID-19. The germline gives CDR1 KGHDR, CDR2 SFDVKD. This CDR3 spans 18 amino acids. Germline trimming cut 3 bases from V and 0 bases from J; bases unmatched to any gene: 9. Profiling relied on immunoSEQ multiplex PCR, and the TCRdb table lists in-frame clones only, not all of them. The sample lists 100,000 or so clones; 80% to 95% were seen once. The genes are TRBV24-1 and TRBJ2-3, with 9 bases that match TRBD2. Sequenced input: peripheral blood. The origin of this receptor is a human donor with active COVID-19. The donor label of this sample is uncertain. CDR3 region: CATSDIRTSGSSTDTQYF. The DNA of the CDR3 is TGTGCCACCAGTGATATTCGTACTAGCGGGTCTAGCACAGATACGCAGTATTTT.